Listed below are T cell receptor beta chains from one sample, sequenced in a study of blood T cell repertoires in COVID-19. Sequencing used immunoSEQ multiplex PCR; TCRdb keeps in-frame clones, though not all of them. The repertoire holds about 72,000 clones, with more than 75% as singletons. The material sequenced was peripheral blood. Source of these receptors: a human donor in a cohort sampled during active COVID-19. Each CDR3 is given with its conserved first and last residue. The D gene is left open where the match is weak. The size of a clone is reported for some rows only, either as once, few or many, or as a class for expanded clones.

>-|TRBJ1-6|TRBV11-2|13|once
TGTGCCAGCAGCTCCCGTCGGGACTTCTCCCTCCACTTT
CASSSRRDFSLHF
>-|TRBJ1-2|TRBV3-1/TRBV3-2|16|-
TGTGCCAGCAGCCGATTTTCGGGGGGAGCTAACTATGGCTACACCTTC
CASSRFSGGANYGYTF
>-|TRBJ2-3|TRBV15|19|-
TGTGCCACCAGCAGAGATGCCTGGGACTTAATCGAGGGCACAGATACGCAGTATTTT
CATSRDAWDLIEGTDTQYF
>-|TRBJ1-1|TRBV12-3/TRBV12-4|13|-
TGTGCCAGCAGTTTGACGGAGGACACTGAAGCTTTCTTT
CASSLTEDTEAFF
>-|TRBJ1-2|TRBV2|14|-
TGTGCCAGCAGTGCCCTACAGGAACGATGGGGCTACACCTTC
CASSALQERWGYTF
>TRBD1|TRBJ1-3|TRBV5-1|16|-
TGCGCCAGCAGCACGCTGACAGGGAGCTCTGGAAACACCATATATTTT
CASSTLTGSSGNTIYF
>-|TRBJ1-1|TRBV3-1/TRBV3-2|11|-
TGTGCCAGCAGCCGAGGAACTGAAGCTTTCTTT
CASSRGTEAFF
>TRBD1|TRBJ2-6|TRBV7-3|18|-
TGTGCCAGCAGCTTAACGGGGACAGGGGGCCCAGGGGCCAACGTCCTGACTTTC
CASSLTGTGGPGANVLTF
>-|TRBJ2-7|TRBV3-1/TRBV3-2|16|-
TGTGCCAGCAGCCGCTCAGATGGGGGGTCCCCCTACGAGCAGTACTTC
CASSRSDGGSPYEQYF
>TRBD1|TRBJ2-7|TRBV7-2|14|-
TGTGCCAGCAGCCCCGGGACAGGGGGATACGAGCAGTACTTC
CASSPGTGGYEQYF
>TRBD2|TRBJ2-3|TRBV11-2|18|once
TGTGCCAGCAGTTCTTTCCGACTAGCGGTGCTGGGGACAGATACGCAGTATTTT
CASSSFRLAVLGTDTQYF
>-|TRBJ1-6|TRBV4-1|19|-
TGCGCCAGCAGCCGCAGCCTAACCCAACCCAGGGAGGAGGGTTCACCCCTCCACTTT
CASSRSLTQPREEGSPLHF
>TRBD1|TRBJ1-1|TRBV5-6|15|-
TGTGCCAGCAGCTCTAGACAGGGATTGAACACTGAAGCTTTCTTT
CASSSRQGLNTEAFF
>TRBD1|TRBJ2-1|TRBV5-6|17|-
TGTGCCAGCAGCTTCCCTATAACAGGGGGTTCGAACAATGAGCAGTTCTTC
CASSFPITGGSNNEQFF
>TRBD1|TRBJ2-5|TRBV2|15|few
TGTGCCAGCAGTGGAGTACAGGGGATCCCGGGTACCCAGTACTTC
CASSGVQGIPGTQYF
>TRBD2|TRBJ2-5|TRBV5-6|13|-
TGTGCCAGCAGCTTTTGGGGGGGGGAGACCCAGTACTTC
CASSFWGGETQYF
>-|TRBJ1-1|TRBV18|12|-
TGTGCCAGCTCCGGACAGAACACTGAAGCTTTCTTT
CASSGQNTEAFF
>-|TRBJ2-7|TRBV4-1|15|-
TGCGCCAGCAGCCGGAGGGTTCAGAACTCCTACGAGCAGTACTTC
CASSRRVQNSYEQYF
>TRBD1|TRBJ1-2|TRBV6-5|13|-
TGTGCCAGCAGCCGGGACAGGACCGGAGGCTACACCTTC
CASSRDRTGGYTF
>-|TRBJ2-5|TRBV4-2|15|-
TGTGCCAGCAGCCAGGGCGGGGGCGGCCCGGAGACCCAGTACTTC
CASSQGGGGPETQYF
>TRBD1|TRBJ1-1|TRBV6-2/TRBV6-3|16|few
TGTGCCAGCAGTTACTCGTTTCGACAGGGATACACTGAAGCTTTCTTT
CASSYSFRQGYTEAFF
>TRBD2|TRBJ2-7|TRBV4-2|17|-
TGTGCCAGCAGCCGAAGGACTAGCGGGGGCCTCGGCAACGAGCAGTACTTC
CASSRRTSGGLGNEQYF
>-|TRBJ1-2|TRBV5-1|15|once
TGCGCCAGCAGCTTGGTAGAGGGGGACGGAGGAGGTGGCTCCTTC
CASSLVEGDGGGGSF
>TRBD1|TRBJ1-5|TRBV5-1|14|-
TGCGCCAGCAGCTCGGGACAGAACAATCAGCCCCAGCATTTT
CASSSGQNNQPQHF
>TRBD2|TRBJ2-5|TRBV30|16|-
TGTGCCTGGAGTGTCGGGACTAGCGGGGGAGGTGGGACCCAGTACTTC
CAWSVGTSGGGGTQYF
>-|TRBJ1-2|TRBV7-9|13|-
TGTGCCAGCAGCTTAGTGGGCGCCTATGGCTACACCTTC
CASSLVGAYGYTF
>TRBD1|TRBJ2-7|TRBV30|15|-
TGTGCCTGGGCCCCGGGACAGGGATGGGCCTACGAGCAGTACTTC
CAWAPGQGWAYEQYF
>-|TRBJ2-1|TRBV11-2|13|-
TGTGCCAGCAGCCCCCGGTTTCACAATGAGCAGTTCTTC
CASSPRFHNEQFF
>-|TRBJ2-2|TRBV5-5|15|-
TGTGCCAGCAGCTTTCCCTCGGCGGGCACCGGGGAGCTGTTTTTT
CASSFPSAGTGELFF
>TRBD1|TRBJ2-7|TRBV5-1|16|-
TGCGCCAGCAGCTTGGGATTGGGACAGGTCTCCTACGAGCAGTACTTC
CASSLGLGQVSYEQYF
>TRBD1|TRBJ2-3|TRBV5-1|15|-
TGCGCCAGCAGCTTGGAAGGGACAGGGACAGATACGCAGTATTTT
CASSLEGTGTDTQYF
>TRBD2|TRBJ2-5|TRBV5-4|15|-
TGTGCCAGCAGCTCCCGAAGCGGGGTCCTTGGGACCCAGTACTTC
CASSSRSGVLGTQYF
>-|TRBJ2-7|TRBV18|11|-
TGTGCCAGCTCAGAGGATTACGAGCAGTACTTC
CASSEDYEQYF
>-|TRBJ1-6|TRBV9|15|-
TGTGCCAGCAGCTTCGGGAGCTCCTATAATTCACCCCTCCACTTT
CASSFGSSYNSPLHF
>TRBD1|TRBJ2-2|TRBV11-2|15|-
TGTGCCAGCAGCTCTAACAGGGGGAACACCGGGGAGCTGTTTTTT
CASSSNRGNTGELFF
>-|TRBJ2-5|TRBV5-1|14|-
TGCGCCAGCAGCCCCCAGGCGGGCCAAGAGACCCAGTACTTC
CASSPQAGQETQYF
>TRBD2|TRBJ2-7|TRBV7-2|14|-
TGTGCCAGCAGCTTGGGGGGGGTTAACTACGAGCAGTACTTC
CASSLGGVNYEQYF
>-|TRBJ2-2|TRBV9|14|once
TGTGCCAGCAGCGTAGTCGGGTACACCGGGGAGCTGTTTTTT
CASSVVGYTGELFF
>-|TRBJ1-2|TRBV6-6|15|few
TGTGCCAGCAGTTACTTTGCAGTGGCATCCTTTGGCTACACCTTC
CASSYFAVASFGYTF
>-|TRBJ2-5|TRBV11-2|13|-
TGTGCCAGCAGCCTAGCTCAAGCGGGGACCCAGTACTTC
CASSLAQAGTQYF
>TRBD1|TRBJ2-6|TRBV7-2|16|-
TGTGCCAGCAGCTTAACAGGGGGCGCTGGGGCCAACGTCCTGACTTTC
CASSLTGGAGANVLTF
>-|TRBJ1-5|TRBV6-2/TRBV6-3|14|-
TGTGCCAGCAGTTATTGGGGGGGCAATCAGCCCCAGCATTTT
CASSYWGGNQPQHF
>TRBD1|TRBJ1-1|TRBV4-1|15|few
TGCGCCAGCAGCCAGCAGACAGGGGGCTGGATTGAAGCTTTCTTT
CASSQQTGGWIEAFF
>-|TRBJ2-7|TRBV9|14|-
TGTGCCAGCAGCGTAGGGGGGCCAGGCTACGAGCAGTACTTC
CASSVGGPGYEQYF
>-|TRBJ1-4|TRBV6-5|15|once
TGTGCCAGCAGTTACTCTGCCAGGTTAGAGGAAAAACTGTTTTTT
CASSYSARLEEKLFF
>TRBD2|TRBJ2-7|TRBV11-2|18|-
TGTGCCAGCAGCAGAGCATCCCCGGGAGCGGGGGTGCCCTACGAGCAGTACTTC
CASSRASPGAGVPYEQYF
>-|TRBJ2-3|TRBV7-9|16|few
TGTGCCAGCAGCATAAAGACGGGACAAGGCACAGATACGCAGTATTTT
CASSIKTGQGTDTQYF
>-|TRBJ2-7|TRBV7-2|15|-
TGTGCCAGCAGCTTAGGATTCGACAGCTCCTACGAGCAGTACTTC
CASSLGFDSSYEQYF
>-|TRBJ2-1|TRBV5-1|15|-
TGCGCCAGCAGCTTTGTAACAGCTCCCTACAATGAGCAGTTCTTC
CASSFVTAPYNEQFF
>TRBD1|TRBJ1-2|TRBV10-3|14|-
TGTGCCATCAGTGACGGACAGGGAAGCGATGGCTACACCTTC
CAISDGQGSDGYTF
>TRBD2|TRBJ2-7|TRBV19|14|-
TGTGCCAGTAGCCCGGGGAGGGGCCCATACGAGCAGTACTTC
CASSPGRGPYEQYF
>TRBD1|TRBJ1-1|TRBV6-5|13|once
TGTGCCAGCAGTTACAGTACAGGGGTAAAAGCTTTCTTT
CASSYSTGVKAFF
>TRBD1|TRBJ2-3|TRBV11-2|17|-
TGTGCCAGCAGCCAAGGGCGTTGGACAGGTCCAACAGATACGCAGTATTTT
CASSQGRWTGPTDTQYF
>TRBD1|TRBJ1-1|TRBV9|15|-
TGTGCCAGCAGCCCACGGGACAGAATGAACACTGAAGCTTTCTTT
CASSPRDRMNTEAFF
>TRBD2|TRBJ2-5|TRBV2|13|-
TGTGCCAGCACGGGGGGGGGAGCAGAGACCCAGTACTTC
CASTGGGAETQYF
>-|TRBJ1-6|TRBV3-1/TRBV3-2|14|-
TGTGCCAGCAGCCAAAGGCTCCAGCCGGGACCCCTCCACTTT
CASSQRLQPGPLHF
>-|TRBJ1-2|TRBV7-8|14|-
TGTGCCAGCAGCCCAAAGACAGCCCCTTATGGCTACACCTTC
CASSPKTAPYGYTF
>TRBD1|TRBJ2-7|TRBV6-1|15|-
TGTGCCAGCAGTGAATTGGGGGACAGGGTCCACGAGCAGTACTTC
CASSELGDRVHEQYF